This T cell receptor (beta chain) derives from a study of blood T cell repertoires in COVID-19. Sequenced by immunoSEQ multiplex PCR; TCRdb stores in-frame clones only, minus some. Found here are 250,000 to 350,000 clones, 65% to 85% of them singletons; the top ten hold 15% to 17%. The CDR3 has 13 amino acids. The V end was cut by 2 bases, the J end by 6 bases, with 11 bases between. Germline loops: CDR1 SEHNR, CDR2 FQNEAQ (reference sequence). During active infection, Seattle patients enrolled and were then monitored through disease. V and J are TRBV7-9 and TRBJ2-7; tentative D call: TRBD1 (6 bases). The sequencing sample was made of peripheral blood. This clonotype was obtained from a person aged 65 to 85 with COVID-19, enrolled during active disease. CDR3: CASSLTDSREQYF. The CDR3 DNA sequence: TGTGCCAGCAGCTTAACGGACAGCCGCGAGCAGTACTTC.